This T cell receptor (beta chain) is drawn from a study of T cells after yellow fever vaccination. About the research overall: In the case of low-cell-number fractions, SMART-Seq v4 Ultra Low Input was used for preparation. General study findings and limits: Overlap between CD4 and CD8 compartments was detected for a small share of clonotypes. Peak timing came faster in the weaker secondary response, day 5 versus 15.

This clonotype was detected many times. What it recognizes is unknown. Template switching with 5'RACE generated the TCR cDNA and added a universal primer site and UMIs. Each CDR3 protein is one row after TCRdb ran MiXCR on the 5' RACE reads. The table includes 150,000 to 200,000 distinct CDR3 sequences, 8% to 13% detected once. The CDR3 consists of 13 residues. V gave up 4 bases and J gave up 4 bases, with 10 bases separating them. Looked up from germline, CDR1 is SGHRS and CDR2 is YFSETQ. The receptor comes from a man between 18 and 29 years old who received the YFV17D yellow fever vaccine. This sample comprised CD8+ T cells sorted from PBMCs, obtained 15 days after the yellow fever booster vaccination. The V gene is TRBV5-1, the J gene TRBJ2-3; no clear D. The CDR3 reads CASSGESADTQYF. CDR3 DNA sequence: TGCGCCAGCAGCGGGGAAAGCGCAGATACGCAGTATTTT.